Below, 9 T cell receptor beta chains from the same sample are listed, as sequenced in a study of T cell changes during pregnancy in multiple sclerosis. TCRdb's table, derived via immunoSEQ multiplex PCR, lists solely in-frame clones and lacks some. The table shows approximately 92,000 clones, with 80% to 95% occurring only once. The sample here was peripheral blood, taken after pregnancy. These receptors were taken from a female donor with multiple sclerosis, enrolled in a pregnancy study.

V usage is TRBV18 and J usage is TRBJ2-3; D remains unclear. The CDR3 is 14 residues long. CDR1 and CDR2 from the germline V gene are KGHSH and LQKENI. Trimming took off 2 bases at V and 0 bases at J, with 6 bases between the two ends. CDR3: CASSPADSTDTQYF. DNA for the CDR3: TGTGCCAGCTCACCAGCGGATAGCACAGATACGCAGTATTTT.

This rearrangement joins TRBV19 to TRBJ2-5; D unresolved. V was shortened by 2 bases and J by 4 bases, with 17 bases between the two germline ends. Germline V gene data show CDR1 as LNHDA and CDR2 as SQIVND (reference sequence). This CDR3 is built from 16 residues. CDR3 region: CASSISPSRLGETQYF. The CDR3 DNA reads as TGTGCCAGTAGTATATCCCCCTCTCGGCTAGGAGAGACCCAGTACTTC.

The chain links TRBV6-6 to TRBJ2-7, with D possibly TRBD1 on 6 matching bases. Germline CDR1 MNHNY, CDR2 SVGAGI (reference sequence). The CDR3 consists of 15 residues. The V end was cut by 2 bases, the J end by 2 bases, with 13 bases between. The CDR3 loop is CASSYPTGTTYEQYF. The CDR3 coding sequence is TGTGCCAGCAGTTACCCGACAGGTACTACCTACGAGCAGTACTTC.

The V gene is TRBV29-1, the J gene TRBJ2-3; maybe TRBD2 (6 bases). The V and J ends lost 7 bases and 6 bases respectively, with 17 bases between them. CDR1 and CDR2 (germline): SQVTM, ANQGSEA. The CDR3 consists of 13 residues. The CDR3 sequence: CSGKAGSGDTQYF. CDR3 bases: TGCAGCGGCAAGGCAGGGAGCGGGGATACGCAGTATTTT.

The chain couples TRBV7-2 to TRBJ2-1; 8 positions agree with TRBD2. The CDR3 totals 18 residues. Germline trimming cut 5 bases from V and 7 bases from J; bases unmatched to any gene: 19. Per germline, CDR1 SGHTA and CDR2 FQGNSA. This CDR3 is CASSPTRGRLWRENEQFF. The CDR3 nucleotides are TGTGCCAGCAGCCCCACTCGCGGGAGGCTGTGGAGGGAGAATGAGCAGTTCTTC.

The chain links TRBV30 to TRBJ2-1, with 9 nucleotides matching TRBD2. Germline-derived CDR1 and CDR2 are GTSNPN and SVGIG (reference sequence). V lost 2 bases to trimming and J lost 3 bases; unmatched junction nucleotides: 5. This CDR3 region has 15 residues. The DNA for the CDR3 is TGTGCCTGGAGTATAGCGGGAGCTTTCTACAATGAGCAGTTCTTC. It is translated as CAWSIAGAFYNEQFF.

The V gene is TRBV7-2, the J gene TRBJ2-7; TRBD2 matches 12 bases. The V gene end was trimmed by 3 bases and the J gene end by 0 bases; junction bases not matched to a gene: 9. The CDR3 contains 18 residues. The germline V gene encodes CDR1 SGHTA and CDR2 FQGNSA. The CDR3 sequence: CASSFGLAGGRSSYEQYF. The DNA of the CDR3 is TGTGCCAGCAGCTTTGGCCTAGCGGGAGGGAGAAGCTCCTACGAGCAGTACTTC.

The chain combines TRBV5-1 with TRBJ1-1, with D unclear. This CDR3 has 12 residues. Trimming cost V 5 bases and J 11 bases, with 16 bases left between them. Germline V gene lookup returns CDR1 SGHRS and CDR2 YFSETQ. The CDR3 sequence: CASRPSWGRAFF. CDR3 coding DNA: TGCGCCAGCAGGCCTAGCTGGGGAAGGGCTTTCTTT.

This chain uses TRBV7-8 with TRBJ2-7, with D tentatively TRBD1 (5 bases). The germline gives CDR1 SGHVS, CDR2 FQNEAQ. Trimming stripped 5 bases from V and 0 bases from J, with 5 bases between. The CDR3 has 12 residues. CDR3 in DNA: TGTGCCAGCAGCGACAGCTCCTACGAGCAGTACTTC. Amino acids: CASSDSSYEQYF.